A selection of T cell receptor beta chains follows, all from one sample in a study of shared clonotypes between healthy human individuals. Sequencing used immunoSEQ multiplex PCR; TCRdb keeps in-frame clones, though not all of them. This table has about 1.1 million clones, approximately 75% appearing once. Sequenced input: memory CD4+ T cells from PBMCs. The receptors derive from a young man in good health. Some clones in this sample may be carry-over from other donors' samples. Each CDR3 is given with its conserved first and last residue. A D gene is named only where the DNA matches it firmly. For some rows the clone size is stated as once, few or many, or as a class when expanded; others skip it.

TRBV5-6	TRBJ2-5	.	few	TGTGCCAGCAGCTTGTTGGTTGCGGCTCAAGAGACCCAGTACTTC	CASSLLVAAQETQYF
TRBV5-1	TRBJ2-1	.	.	TGCGCCAGCAGCTTGGCGGGACTGAGCTCCCACAATGAGCAGTTCTTC	CASSLAGLSSHNEQFF
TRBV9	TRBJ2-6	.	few	TGTGCCAGCAGCGTACTCCCCTCTGGGGCCAACGTCCTGACTTTC	CASSVLPSGANVLTF
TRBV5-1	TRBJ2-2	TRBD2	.	TGCGCCAGCAGCTTGGTAGCGGGAGGGCCCCACACCGGGGAGCTGTTTTTT	CASSLVAGGPHTGELFF
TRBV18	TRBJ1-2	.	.	TGTGCCAGCTCACCTGTGGGGAAGGTAGACTATGGCTACACCTTC	CASSPVGKVDYGYTF
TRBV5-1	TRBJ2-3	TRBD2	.	TGCGCCAGCAGCTCCGGACTAGCGGGAGATGCAGATACGCAGTATTTT	CASSSGLAGDADTQYF
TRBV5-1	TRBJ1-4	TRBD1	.	TGCGCCAGCAGCCCAGGACAGGGTGCTCTCACTAATGAAAAACTGTTTTTT	CASSPGQGALTNEKLFF
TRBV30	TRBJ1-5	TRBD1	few	TGTGCCTGGAGTGCAGGGGGCGATCAGCCCCAGCATTTT	CAWSAGGDQPQHF
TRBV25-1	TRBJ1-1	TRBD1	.	TGTGCCAGCAGTGACAGTCCTGGACAGGGGGGGACTGAAGCTTTCTTT	CASSDSPGQGGTEAFF
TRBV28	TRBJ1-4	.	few	TGTGCCAGCAGTTTTGAGACTGGGAATGAAAAACTGTTTTTT	CASSFETGNEKLFF
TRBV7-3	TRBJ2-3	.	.	TGTGCCAGCAGCTTATTAGGTGTCGCAGATACGCAGTATTTT	CASSLLGVADTQYF